Below, 27 T cell receptor beta chains from the same sample are listed, as sequenced in a study of CD8+ T cells in alopecia areata. TCR sequencing used cDNA made by reverse transcription of extracted RNA. Method: immunoSEQ multiplex PCR; TCRdb's copy keeps in-frame clones and lacks some. The table lists roughly 140,000 clones, 50% to 65% of them singletons, with roughly a fifth in the top ten. Source: CD8+ T cells sorted from blood, taken at week 0. All receptors derive from a human donor with alopecia areata.

This clone has just a few counts. A read error may account for a junction end that differs from germline. The V gene is TRBV6-6, the J gene TRBJ2-7, with 7 bases aligning to TRBD2. Germline CDR1 MNHNY, CDR2 SVGAGI (reference sequence). This CDR3 is built from 14 residues. The CDR3 here is CAISQSGEVNEQYF. CDR3 DNA: TGTGCCATCAGTCAGAGCGGGGAGGTTAACGAGCAGTACTTC.

The rearrangement uses TRBV9 and TRBJ1-5; 8 bases match TRBD1. CDR3 length: 14 residues. Germline V gives CDR1 SGDLS, CDR2 YYNGEE. Losses at the gene ends were 3 bases for V and 5 bases for J; bases not matched to a gene: 4. The CDR3 region has the DNA TGTGCCAGCAGCGGGGCAGGGGGCGATCAGCCCCAGCATTTT. Translation: CASSGAGGDQPQHF.

This chain joins TRBV5-1 and TRBJ2-1; weak D call: TRBD2 (6 bases). Trimming cost V 1 base and J 9 bases, with 11 bases left between them. CDR3 length: 13 residues. Germline CDR1 reads SGHRS; CDR2 reads YFSETQ. CDR3 DNA sequence: TGCGCCAGCAGCTTGTTGGACGGGAGTGAGCAGTTCTTC. Its translation is CASSLLDGSEQFF.

This rearrangement joins TRBV29-1 to TRBJ2-7; D is possibly TRBD1 (6 bases). The CDR3 covers 13 residues. Germline V gene data show CDR1 as SQVTM and CDR2 as ANQGSEA. Deletions cut 5 bases from V and 2 bases from J, with 13 bases between. In DNA form, the CDR3 reads TGCAGCGTTTATCGGACAGAGACCTACGAGCAGTACTTC. Residues: CSVYRTETYEQYF.

CDR3 sequence: CASSLGLSYEQYF. CDR3 coding DNA: TGCGCCAGCAGCCTCGGCCTCTCCTACGAGCAGTACTTC. J is TRBJ2-7 and V is TRBV4-1; no definite D call. Germline loops: CDR1 MGHRA, CDR2 YSYEKL. This CDR3 contains 13 residues. Trimming took off 4 bases at V and 0 bases at J, with 7 bases between the two ends.

The CDR3: CASSSPGDSGYEQYF. The CDR3 DNA is TGTGCCAGCAGCTCCCCGGGGGACAGTGGATACGAGCAGTACTTC. The chain has TRBV7-9 and TRBJ2-7; possible D gene TRBD1, 7 bases. The V and J ends lost 4 bases and 4 bases respectively, with 17 bases between them. The germline V gene encodes CDR1 SEHNR and CDR2 FQNEAQ (reference sequence). The CDR3 loop spans 15 amino acids.

This chain connects TRBV7-2 to TRBJ2-5; D call uncertain. Germline V lookup: CDR1 SGHTA, CDR2 FQGNSA. V gave up 1 base and J gave up 5 bases, with 8 bases separating them. The CDR3 runs to 13 residues. DNA for the CDR3: TGTGCCAGCAGCTTAGGTCTCTCCGAGACCCAGTACTTC. Residues: CASSLGLSETQYF. Full variable domain (outside the CDR3, taken from reference TRBV7-2 and TRBJ2-5): GAGVSQSPSNKVTEKGKDVELRCDPISGHTALYWYRQSLGQGLEFLIYFQGNSAPDKSGLPSDRFSAERTGGSVSTLTIQRTQQEDSAVYLCASSLGLSETQYFGPGTRLLVL.

On this clone itself: This specimen includes other DNA sequences encoding the same CDR3. This chain connects TRBV29-1 to TRBJ1-1; D perhaps matches TRBD1 (5 bases). V was clipped by 6 bases and J by 1 base, with 12 bases between them. This CDR3 has 13 amino acids. CDR1 is SQVTM, CDR2 ANQGSEA, per germline. The DNA of the CDR3 is TGCAGCGTCCCCGGGACGGGGAACACTGAAGCTTTCTTT. Its translation is CSVPGTGNTEAFF.

This clone has just a few counts. The chain joins TRBV30 to TRBJ2-1; D gene unclear. The CDR3 runs 13 residues. Per germline, CDR1 GTSNPN and CDR2 SVGIG (reference sequence). The V end lost 0 bases, the J end lost 6 bases, and 9 bases lay between the germline ends. This CDR3 is CAWSVGRTNEQFF. Here the CDR3 DNA reads TGTGCCTGGAGTGTCGGTCGAACCAATGAGCAGTTCTTC.

This clone appeared once. The genes are TRBV6-6 and TRBJ2-3; 9 bases agree with TRBD2. This CDR3 contains 15 residues. CDR1 is MNHNY, CDR2 SVGAGI, per germline (reference sequence). V gave up 7 bases and J gave up 2 bases; unmatched junction bases: 7. The CDR3 spells CASNVAGVPTDTQYF. The DNA of the CDR3 is TGTGCCAGCAACGTAGCGGGGGTACCCACAGATACGCAGTATTTT.

The CDR3 loop reads CSVEPEGRDYGYTF. In nucleotides, the CDR3 is TGCAGCGTTGAACCGGAGGGACGGGACTATGGCTACACCTTC. V and J are TRBV29-1 and TRBJ1-2; tentative D call: TRBD1 (5 bases). Germline loops: CDR1 SQVTM, CDR2 ANQGSEA. Trimming left V 2 bases short and J 3 bases short, with 13 bases between. The CDR3 loop spans 14 amino acids. The entire variable domain, with the rest obtained from reference TRBV29-1 and TRBJ1-2, is as follows: SAVISQKPSRDICQRGTSLTIQCQVDSQVTMMFWYRQQPGQSLTLIATANQGSEATYESGFVIDKFPISRPNLTFSTLTVSNMSPEDSSIYLCSVEPEGRDYGYTFGSGTRLTVV.

The chain couples TRBV2 to TRBJ1-1; D remains ambiguous. The CDR3 covers 11 residues. V lost 6 bases and J lost 7, with 9 bases in between. Germline lookup yields CDR1 SNHLY and CDR2 FYNNEI. For the CDR3, the DNA is TGTGCCAGCAGCGGGAGCTATGAAGCTTTCTTT. This gives the protein CASSGSYEAFF.

CDR3 residues: CASRRGQSYGYTF. In DNA, the CDR3 is TGTGCCAGCAGACGGGGGCAGAGCTATGGCTACACCTTC. The rearrangement uses TRBV14 and TRBJ1-2; perhaps TRBD1 as D (6 bases). This CDR3 is 13 amino acids long. Trimming cost V 6 bases and J 4 bases, with 12 bases left between them. From germline, CDR1 is SGHDN and CDR2 FVKESK.

The sample holds a few counts of this clone. V is TRBV7-2 and J is TRBJ1-2; D gene ambiguous. The CDR3 runs 15 residues. V lost 1 base, J lost 2 bases, and 11 bases lay in between. Germline lookup yields CDR1 SGHTA and CDR2 FQGNSA. The CDR3 spells CASSLVVQVNYGYTF. DNA of the CDR3: TGTGCCAGCAGCTTAGTCGTACAAGTCAACTATGGCTACACCTTC.

This chain uses TRBV5-6 with TRBJ2-7; possible D gene TRBD2, 5 bases. CDR3 size: 14 residues. Germline loops: CDR1 SGHDT, CDR2 YYEEEE. The germline V and J ends were trimmed by 3 bases and 2 bases, with 12 bases remaining between them. The CDR3 nucleotides read TGTGCCAGCAGCTCTCTGGGAGAGACCTACGAGCAGTACTTC. As protein: CASSSLGETYEQYF.

The rearrangement links TRBV30 to TRBJ2-5; no clear D gene. Germline-derived CDR1 and CDR2 are GTSNPN and SVGIG (reference sequence). The CDR3 has 13 residues. Trimming removed 4 bases from V and 7 bases from J, with 16 bases in between. The DNA of the CDR3 is TGTGCCTGGATGCCAGGAGACCAGGTGACCCAGTACTTC. It codes for CAWMPGDQVTQYF. Supplemented by reference TRBV30 and TRBJ2-5, the full variable domain reads SQTIHQWPATLVQPVGSPLSLECTVEGTSNPNLYWYRQAAGRGLQLLFYSVGIGQISSEVPQNLSASRPQDRQFILSSKKLLLSDSGFYLCAWMPGDQVTQYFGPGTRLLVL.

The rearrangement links TRBV6-5 to TRBJ2-2; D is unclear. V was clipped by 0 bases and J by 6 bases, with 5 bases between them. CDR3 size: 13 residues. Per the germline V gene, CDR1 is MNHEY and CDR2 is SVGAGI. CDR3 coding DNA: TGTGCCAGCAGTTACTCTGAGGCCGGGGAGCTGTTTTTT. Amino acid sequence: CASSYSEAGELFF.

The chain combines TRBV7-2 with TRBJ2-7, with 8 bases identical to TRBD1. This CDR3 region has 13 residues. The V gene's germline CDR1 is SGHTA and CDR2 FQGNSA. Losses at the gene ends were 4 bases for V and 7 bases for J; bases not matched to a gene: 6. In nucleotides, the CDR3 is TGTGCCAGCAGCTACGACAGGGGCGGGGAGCAGTACTTC. This sequence encodes CASSYDRGGEQYF.

V and J are TRBV19 and TRBJ2-7; D is unresolved. In germline, CDR1 is LNHDA, CDR2 SQIVND (reference sequence). Trimming cost V 1 base and J 2 bases, with 9 bases left between them. The CDR3 spans 14 residues. This CDR3 reads CASSIGQGTYEQYF. The CDR3 region has the DNA TGTGCCAGTAGTATAGGTCAAGGCACCTACGAGCAGTACTTC. Based on the CDR3 plus reference TRBV19 and TRBJ2-7, the full variable domain is DGGITQSPKYLFRKEGQNVTLSCEQNLNHDAMYWYRQDPGQGLRLIYYSQIVNDFQKGDIAEGYSVSREKKESFPLTVTSAQKNPTAFYLCASSIGQGTYEQYFGPGTRLTVT.

V usage is TRBV6-5 and J usage is TRBJ2-3; D tentatively fits TRBD1 or TRBD2 (5 bases each). V gave up 2 bases and J gave up 6 bases, with 6 bases separating them. CDR1 is MNHEY, CDR2 SVGAGI, per germline. The CDR3 length is 12 residues. The CDR3 is CASSYGDDTQYF. The CDR3 region has the DNA TGTGCCAGCAGTTACGGGGACGATACGCAGTATTTT.

The chain carries TRBV11-2 and TRBJ2-7, with 8 bases matching TRBD1. The germline CDR1 and CDR2 sequences are SGHAT and FQNNGV. Trimming at V came to 6 bases and at J to 6 bases, leaving 10 bases not matched to a gene. The CDR3 is 14 residues long. In DNA, the CDR3 is TGTGCCAGCAGTTCCGGGACAGGACCTTCCGAGCAGTACTTC. This translates into CASSSGTGPSEQYF.

The chain employs TRBV30 and TRBJ1-5; the D is unclear. CDR3 size: 15 residues. The V end was cut by 2 bases, the J end by 6 bases, with 17 bases between. Germline V gene data show CDR1 as GTSNPN and CDR2 as SVGIG (reference sequence). The CDR3 region is CAWSLPREYGQPQHF. CDR3 nucleotide sequence: TGTGCCTGGAGTCTTCCACGGGAGTATGGTCAGCCCCAGCATTTT.

Regarding this clone: A junction end diverges from the germline sequence, so it may reflect a read error. The J gene is TRBJ2-4, the V gene TRBV30; 9 nucleotides agree with TRBD1. This CDR3 region has 13 residues. Germline values: CDR1 GTSNPN, CDR2 SVGIG (reference sequence). Here the CDR3 DNA reads TGTGCCTGGAGTACAGGGGGCGAAAACATTCAGCACTTC. This translates into CAWSTGGENIQHF.

There are many counts of this clone. The chain employs TRBV11-2 and TRBJ2-2; 10 bases map to TRBD1. The germline V gene encodes CDR1 SGHAT and CDR2 FQNNGV. This CDR3 region has 19 residues. The V gene end was trimmed by 3 bases and the J gene end by 4 bases; junction bases not matched to a gene: 14. CDR3 loop: CASSLYKNRQGAVTGELFF. CDR3 nucleotide sequence: TGTGCCAGCAGCTTGTATAAGAATAGACAGGGGGCGGTCACCGGGGAGCTGTTTTTT.

V is TRBV14 and J is TRBJ2-7; D remains unclear. The CDR3 is 14 residues long. The germline V gene encodes CDR1 SGHDN and CDR2 FVKESK. The V end was cut by 4 bases, the J end by 2 bases, with 12 bases between. The CDR3 DNA is TGTGCCAGCAGCCTTCGCAGACCTCCCTACGAGCAGTACTTC. Its translation is CASSLRRPPYEQYF.

The sample holds a few counts of this clone. The chain recombines TRBV7-9 with TRBJ2-7; 8 bases line up with TRBD1. CDR3 length: 16 amino acids. Germline V CDR1 and CDR2: SEHNR, FQNEAQ (reference sequence). Losses at the gene ends were 2 bases for V and 2 bases for J; bases not matched to a gene: 8. CDR3: CASSLPVGQEAYEQYF. The CDR3 coding sequence is TGTGCCAGCAGCTTACCAGTGGGACAGGAGGCCTACGAGCAGTACTTC.

This chain uses TRBV4-1 with TRBJ2-7; a possible D gene is TRBD1 (6 bases). Germline CDR1 MGHRA, CDR2 YSYEKL. CDR3 length: 19 amino acids. Trimming removed 1 base from V and 2 bases from J, with 24 bases in between. The CDR3 here is CASSQGRLPWGLNTYEQYF. CDR3 nucleotide sequence: TGCGCCAGCAGCCAAGGCCGATTGCCCTGGGGGCTCAATACCTACGAGCAGTACTTC.